Detailed here is one TCR beta chain. The data belong to a study of T cell repertoires in cytomegalovirus infection. TCRdb ran MiXCR on the reads and lists one entry per CDR3 protein. The sample lists 150,000 to 200,000 distinct CDR3 sequences, roughly 27% occurring once. The sample consisted of PBMCs. This TCR came from a human donor in good health (CMV status not recorded). Some clones in this sample may be carry-over from other donors' samples.

CDR3 loop: CASSTGDVGGTEAFF. The CDR3 DNA follows: TGTGCCAGCAGCACGGGGGACGTCGGAGGGACTGAAGCTTTCTTT. The chain is built from TRBV11-3 and TRBJ1-1, with D possibly being TRBD1 (5 bases). The germline V gene encodes CDR1 SGHNT and CDR2 YENEEA. V was trimmed by 5 bases and J by 5 bases, leaving 18 bases between them. CDR3 size: 15 residues.